Listed below are T cell receptor beta chains from one sample, sequenced in a study of blood T cell repertoires in COVID-19. Produced via immunoSEQ multiplex PCR; TCRdb's table is partial and in-frame only. The sample consists of approximately 92,000 clones, about 80% of them appearing once. The specimen sequenced was peripheral blood. The receptors stem from a man aged 60 to 69 with acute or convalescent COVID-19. The CDR3 runs from the conserved cysteine through the conserved F or W. The D gene is left open where the match is weak. Clone size is shown for a subset of rows, as once, few, many or a class of expanded clone.

J gene | clone size | V gene | D gene | CDR3 protein | CDR3 DNA
TRBJ1-1 | . | TRBV29-1 | . | CSVRTGRDTEAFF | TGCAGCGTTAGGACGGGGAGGGACACTGAAGCTTTCTTT
TRBJ2-3 | . | TRBV4-2 | TRBD2 | CASSQGIAGGRDTQYF | TGTGCCAGCAGCCAGGGTATAGCGGGGGGGAGAGATACGCAGTATTTT
TRBJ1-2 | few | TRBV2 | . | CASSEVGEGGYTF | TGTGCCAGCAGTGAAGTGGGGGAGGGTGGCTACACCTTC
TRBJ2-5 | . | TRBV5-1 | . | CASSVGVGGYQETQYF | TGCGCCAGCAGCGTTGGGGTCGGGGGTTACCAAGAGACCCAGTACTTC
TRBJ2-2 | . | TRBV5-1 | . | CASRGQDNTGELFF | TGCGCCAGCAGAGGCCAGGATAACACCGGGGAGCTGTTTTTT
TRBJ2-7 | once | TRBV7-9 | . | CASSFGTGREQYF | TGTGCCAGCTCCTTCGGAACAGGGCGCGAGCAGTACTTC
TRBJ2-2 | . | TRBV15 | . | CATSRDRNTGELFF | TGTGCCACCAGCAGAGATCGGAACACCGGGGAGCTGTTTTTT
TRBJ2-3 | . | TRBV10-1 | TRBD1 | CASSEARDRPIRADTQYF | TGCGCCAGCAGTGAAGCAAGGGACAGGCCCATAAGGGCAGATACGCAGTATTTT
TRBJ1-5 | . | TRBV19 | . | CASSFHDKGQPQHF | TGTGCCAGTAGTTTCCATGACAAGGGGCAGCCCCAGCATTTT
TRBJ1-2 | . | TRBV10-3 | TRBD1 | CAIRSGQGKGGYTF | TGTGCCATCAGATCGGGACAGGGGAAGGGTGGCTACACCTTC
TRBJ1-2 | . | TRBV20-1 | . | CSATDPRGYTF | TGCAGTGCTACAGATCCTCGGGGCTACACCTTC
TRBJ1-1 | . | TRBV7-9 | . | CASSSVGHTNTEAFF | TGTGCCAGCAGCTCCGTGGGACATACGAACACTGAAGCTTTCTTT
TRBJ1-5 | . | TRBV11-2 | . | CASSLGQNQPQHF | TGTGCCAGCAGCTTAGGACAGAATCAGCCCCAGCATTTT
TRBJ1-5 | . | TRBV19 | TRBD1 | CASSMDRGFRQPQHF | TGTGCCAGTAGTATGGACAGGGGCTTTCGTCAGCCCCAGCATTTT
TRBJ1-2 | few | TRBV13 | TRBD1 | CASSSRTGAFGYTF | TGTGCCAGCAGCTCGCGAACAGGGGCCTTCGGCTACACCTTC
TRBJ2-5 | . | TRBV5-5 | TRBD1 | CASSQDRAQETQYF | TGTGCCAGCAGTCAAGACAGGGCTCAAGAGACCCAGTACTTC
TRBJ1-1 | . | TRBV30 | . | CAWSRFGGSGNTEAFF | TGTGCCTGGAGTAGATTCGGGGGTAGTGGGAACACTGAAGCTTTCTTT
TRBJ1-1 | few | TRBV19 | TRBD1 | CASRDREMNTEAFF | TGTGCCAGTAGGGACAGGGAGATGAACACTGAAGCTTTCTTT
TRBJ2-1 | once | TRBV3-1/TRBV3-2 | TRBD2 | CASSLGIAGHEQFF | TGTGCCAGCAGCCTTGGTATAGCGGGGCATGAGCAGTTCTTC
TRBJ2-3 | . | TRBV5-1 | TRBD2 | CASSLEGGDTQYF | TGCGCCAGCAGCCTTGAGGGAGGGGATACGCAGTATTTT
TRBJ1-2 | . | TRBV4-1 | TRBD1 | CASSHRGRGDYGYTF | TGCGCCAGCAGCCATCGGGGCAGGGGGGACTATGGCTACACCTTC
TRBJ1-3 | . | TRBV11-3 | TRBD1 | CASSARQGISGNTIYF | TGTGCCAGCAGCGCCAGACAGGGAATCTCTGGAAACACCATATATTTT
TRBJ1-2 | . | TRBV19 | TRBD1 | CASSPRTGRGASYGYTF | TGTGCCAGTAGTCCTCGGACAGGGCGGGGAGCCTCCTATGGCTACACCTTC
TRBJ1-6 | . | TRBV5-1 | TRBD1 | CASKQGTGSYNSPLHF | TGCGCCAGCAAGCAGGGGACAGGGTCCTATAATTCACCCCTCCACTTT
TRBJ1-1 | few | TRBV19 | . | CASSLTQGSTEAFF | TGTGCCAGTAGTCTAACACAGGGAAGCACTGAAGCTTTCTTT
TRBJ2-3 | . | TRBV4-2 | TRBD1 | CASSQEGTGGGTDTQYF | TGTGCCAGCAGCCAAGAAGGGACAGGGGGGGGCACAGATACGCAGTATTTT
TRBJ2-7 | . | TRBV19 | . | CASSILGGNYEQYF | TGTGCCAGTAGTATTCTTGGGGGGAACTACGAGCAGTACTTC
TRBJ2-7 | . | TRBV27 | TRBD1 | CASSLTGGSYEQYF | TGTGCCAGCAGTTTAACAGGGGGCTCCTACGAGCAGTACTTC
TRBJ2-5 | . | TRBV5-1 | . | CASSRSRVQETQYF | TGCGCCAGCAGCCGCTCTCGGGTTCAAGAGACCCAGTACTTC
TRBJ1-1 | . | TRBV6-5 | . | CASRLDWNSEAFF | TGTGCCAGCAGGTTAGACTGGAACTCTGAAGCTTTCTTT